These 27 T cell receptor beta chains share one sample of origin, sequenced in a study of CD39 and CD103 CD8 tumor-infiltrating T cells. Assay used: immunoSEQ multiplex PCR; TCRdb lists only in-frame clones, some missing. The table shows about 2,400 clones, with just over 70% occurring only once. The sample comprised CD39- CD103- CD8+ T cells sorted from the tumor. Subset defined: CD103-CD39- double-negative CD45RA- CD8 T cells. Receptors originate from a human donor with head and neck squamous cell carcinoma.

V and J are TRBV6-1 and TRBJ2-2; 11 nucleotides align to TRBD2. CDR1 is MNHNS, CDR2 SASEGT, per germline. This CDR3 contains 16 residues. With V trimmed by 0 bases and J by 6 bases, 3 bases remained unmatched. As DNA, the CDR3 is TGTGCCAGCAGTGAAGCAGTAGCGGGGGGGCCCGGGGAGCTGTTTTTT. Translating gives CASSEAVAGGPGELFF.

CDR3 DNA: TGTGCCAGCAGCCGTCCGGGACAAGGGGAAGAAAAACTGTTTTTT. It is translated as CASSRPGQGEEKLFF. The J gene is TRBJ1-4, the V gene TRBV5-4; D possibly corresponds to TRBD1 (6 bases). Trimming took off 4 bases at V and 8 bases at J, with 18 bases between the two ends. The CDR3 sequence is 15 residues long. Germline V gives CDR1 SGHNT, CDR2 YYREEE (reference sequence).

The V gene is TRBV11-2, the J gene TRBJ2-5; D is unclear. V was trimmed by 5 bases and J by 3 bases, leaving 10 bases between them. Germline assignment: CDR1 SGHAT and CDR2 FQNNGV. This CDR3 region has 13 residues. The CDR3 nucleotides are TGTGCCAGCAGCCCTGAGTTGGAAGAGACCCAGTACTTC. Residues: CASSPELEETQYF.

The rearrangement joins TRBV5-1 to TRBJ1-4, with D tentatively TRBD1 (5 bases). The germline CDR1 and CDR2 sequences are SGHRS and YFSETQ. Trimming removed 0 bases at V and 3 bases at J, with 18 bases between. This CDR3 contains 18 residues. CDR3 nucleotide sequence: TGCGCCAGCAGCTTGGTTGGGGTGGGGGGGTTAGCTAATGAAAAACTGTTTTTT. Translated: CASSLVGVGGLANEKLFF. The whole variable domain, filled in from reference TRBV5-1 and TRBJ1-4, reads KAGVTQTPRYLIKTRGQQVTLSCSPISGHRSVSWYQQTPGQGLQFLFEYFSETQRNKGNFPGRFSGRQFSNSRSEMNVSTLELGDSALYLCASSLVGVGGLANEKLFFGSGTQLSVL.

In its sample, this clone was seen a few times. The chain is built from TRBV5-8 and TRBJ1-3; D possibly corresponds to TRBD1 (5 bases). Germline-derived CDR1 and CDR2 are SGHTS and YDEGEE. Trimming removed 0 bases from V and 0 bases from J, with 16 bases in between. The length of the CDR3 is 18 residues. CDR3 protein: CASSLDGASPYSGNTIYF. DNA for the CDR3: TGTGCCAGCAGCTTGGATGGGGCGTCACCCTACTCTGGAAACACCATATATTTT.

CDR3 bases: TGTGCCAGCAGCTTAGAAGCCAGGAACACTGAAGCTTTCTTT. This encodes CASSLEARNTEAFF. V gene TRBV7-8 combines with J gene TRBJ1-1; D is undetermined. The V gene's germline CDR1 is SGHVS and CDR2 FQNEAQ. With 1 base removed from V and 1 base from J, the gap between germline ends came to 7 bases. The CDR3 is made up of 14 amino acids.

The rearrangement uses TRBV6-6 and TRBJ1-2, with a weak D call TRBD1 (5 bases). The CDR3 is 12 residues long. Germline V gene data show CDR1 as MNHNY and CDR2 as SVGAGI (reference sequence). V was cut by 10 bases and J by 4 bases, with 13 bases left in between. This CDR3 is CAIGGEFYGYTF. Written as DNA, the CDR3 is TGTGCCATCGGGGGGGAGTTCTATGGCTACACCTTC.

The chain joins TRBV27 to TRBJ1-2; D is unresolved. V gave up 2 bases and J gave up 4 bases, with 8 bases separating them. Germline CDR1 reads MNHEY; CDR2 reads SMNVEV (reference sequence). CDR3 size: 13 residues. CDR3 sequence: CASSLAGSYGYTF. In nucleotides, the CDR3 is TGTGCCAGCAGTTTAGCCGGCAGCTATGGCTACACCTTC.

The DNA of the CDR3 is TGTGCCACCAGCCTGGACACAGATACGCAGTATTTT. Translation: CATSLDTDTQYF. This sequence joins TRBV6-5 and TRBJ2-3; D not resolved. CDR1 and CDR2 (germline): MNHEY, SVGAGI. CDR3 length: 12 residues. Trimming cost V 10 bases and J 2 bases, with 10 bases left between them.

The chain joins TRBV4-1 to TRBJ2-5, with D unclear. This CDR3 is built from 15 residues. V lost 1 base and J lost 3, with 12 bases in between. In germline, CDR1 is MGHRA, CDR2 YSYEKL. The CDR3 is CASSQVRADKETQYF. The DNA for the CDR3 is TGCGCCAGCAGCCAAGTTAGGGCCGATAAAGAGACCCAGTACTTC.

V gene TRBV9 combines with J gene TRBJ1-1; D is unresolved. This CDR3 is built from 16 residues. Germline CDR1 SGDLS, CDR2 YYNGEE. The V and J ends lost 4 bases and 0 bases respectively, with 16 bases between them. The CDR3, as DNA: TGTGCCAGCAGCTCTTTTAGAGAAACTTTGAACACTGAAGCTTTCTTT. Its protein is CASSSFRETLNTEAFF.

The CDR3 sequence is CASSMFSANEQFF. CDR3 in DNA: TGTGCCAGTAGTATGTTCTCGGCCAATGAGCAGTTCTTC. V gene TRBV19 combines with J gene TRBJ2-1; D is undetermined. The CDR3 is 13 residues long. CDR1 LNHDA and CDR2 SQIVND come from the germline V gene (reference sequence). V was clipped by 3 bases and J by 6 bases, with 9 bases between them.

The chain links TRBV18 to TRBJ1-4; D is uncertain. V lost 0 bases and J lost 7, with 6 bases in between. Per the germline V gene, CDR1 is KGHSH and CDR2 is LQKENI. CDR3 size: 13 residues. The CDR3 DNA reads as TGTGCCAGCTCACCACCGCCAGGTGAAAAACTGTTTTTT. This codes for CASSPPPGEKLFF.

This sequence joins TRBV27 and TRBJ2-7; a weak D match, TRBD1 (6 bases). V lost 5 bases and J 6 bases, leaving 20 bases between the germline ends. Looked up from germline, CDR1 is MNHEY and CDR2 is SMNVEV (reference sequence). The CDR3 spans 15 residues. CDR3 sequence reads: CASSHRVGMFGEQYF. CDR3 coding DNA: TGTGCCAGCAGTCACAGGGTTGGTATGTTTGGCGAGCAGTACTTC.

The rearrangement links TRBV27 to TRBJ1-5; D is possibly TRBD1 (6 bases). Germline CDR1 and CDR2: MNHEY and SMNVEV (reference sequence). CDR3 length: 16 amino acids. Trimming took off 6 bases at V and 1 base at J, with 16 bases between the two ends. The CDR3 DNA reads as TGTGCCAGCAGACAGGGTATAGGAGCAAGCAATCAGCCCCAGCATTTT. Amino acid sequence: CASRQGIGASNQPQHF.

The CDR3 DNA reads TGTGCCAGCAGTGACTCGGCTGAAAATTCACCCCTCCACTTT. It codes for CASSDSAENSPLHF. The genes are TRBV6-4 and TRBJ1-6; no reliable D call. Trimming took off 0 bases at V and 7 bases at J, with 7 bases between the two ends. In germline, CDR1 is MRHNA, CDR2 SNTAGT. The length of the CDR3 is 14 residues.

The V gene is TRBV10-2, the J gene TRBJ2-2, with D uncertain. The CDR3 runs to 15 residues. Germline CDR1 and CDR2: WSHSY and SAAADI. With 5 bases removed from V and 6 bases from J, the gap between germline ends came to 16 bases. The CDR3 loop reads CASSLTVNIAGELFF. The CDR3 region has the DNA TGCGCCAGCAGTCTTACAGTCAATATTGCCGGGGAGCTGTTTTTT.

The rearrangement uses TRBV4-1 and TRBJ2-1; D perhaps matches TRBD1 (6 bases). Germline V gene lookup returns CDR1 MGHRA and CDR2 YSYEKL. The CDR3 runs to 14 residues. Trimming removed 2 bases from V and 10 bases from J, with 15 bases in between. The CDR3 is CASSQSPRGWEQFF. The CDR3 DNA sequence: TGCGCCAGCAGCCAATCCCCCAGGGGATGGGAGCAGTTCTTC.

This clone was observed a few times. J is TRBJ2-7 and V is TRBV10-3, with D perhaps TRBD1 (6 bases). Germline V CDR1 and CDR2: ENHRY, SYGVKD. V gave up 8 bases and J gave up 0 bases, with 14 bases separating them. The CDR3 totals 14 residues. The CDR3 DNA reads as TGTGCCATCTCTCGGGACACTGGCTCCTACGAGCAGTACTTC. It translates to CAISRDTGSYEQYF.

This chain connects TRBV10-3 to TRBJ1-2; D uncertain. The CDR3 runs to 14 residues. Germline V CDR1 and CDR2: ENHRY, SYGVKD. Trimming took 2 bases from V and 4 from J, leaving 11 bases between them. The CDR3 spells CAISEAPNSYGYTF. CDR3 in DNA: TGTGCCATCAGTGAGGCTCCAAACAGCTATGGCTACACCTTC.

The rearrangement joins TRBV7-8 to TRBJ1-1; D perhaps matches TRBD1 (6 bases). Germline values: CDR1 SGHVS, CDR2 FQNEAQ. The CDR3 totals 13 residues. The ends were cut back, 4 bases at V and 10 bases at J, with 16 bases in the middle. For the CDR3, the DNA is TGTGCCAGCAGCTATGGGGGGCCCGAGGGAGCTTTCTTT. This codes for CASSYGGPEGAFF.

The chain links TRBV6-5 to TRBJ2-3, with D possibly being TRBD1 or TRBD2 (5 bases each). This CDR3 has 15 residues. V was trimmed by 6 bases and J by 2 bases, leaving 15 bases between them. Germline values: CDR1 MNHEY, CDR2 SVGAGI. The CDR3 coding sequence is TGTGCCAGCAGCCAATGGGTGGGGGACACAGATACGCAGTATTTT. Its translation is CASSQWVGDTDTQYF.

This clone has a handful of counts. The chain is built from TRBV7-6 and TRBJ2-3; 8 nucleotides line up with TRBD2. Germline-derived CDR1 and CDR2 are SGHVS and FNYEAQ. The CDR3 is 19 amino acids. J gave up 0 bases and V 4 bases, and 15 bases lay outside the gene matches. The CDR3 here is CASSSSFSGVFPSTDTQYF. The CDR3 coding sequence is TGTGCCAGCAGCTCCTCCTTTAGCGGGGTATTCCCTAGCACAGATACGCAGTATTTT.

The CDR3 DNA sequence: TGTGCCAGTAGTATTCTCATGAACACTGAAGCTTTCTTT. Translation gives CASSILMNTEAFF. The gene calls are TRBV19 and TRBJ1-1; D uncertain. This CDR3 has 13 residues. From germline, CDR1 is LNHDA and CDR2 SQIVND (reference sequence). The V end was cut by 3 bases, the J end by 0 bases, with 5 bases between.

This clone was counted a single time. The J gene is TRBJ2-3, the V gene TRBV7-2; a weak D match, TRBD1 (6 bases). The ends were cut back, 2 bases at V and 2 bases at J, with 17 bases in the middle. From germline, CDR1 is SGHTA and CDR2 FQGNSA. The CDR3 is 17 residues long. The CDR3 nucleotides read TGTGCCAGCAGCTTAAATCTCCAGGGGCTCTACACAGATACGCAGTATTTT. The encoded protein is CASSLNLQGLYTDTQYF.

This clone was detected only once. The J gene is TRBJ2-1, the V gene TRBV27; no firm D call. This CDR3 is built from 15 residues. Germline V gene sequence: CDR1 MNHEY, CDR2 SMNVEV (reference sequence). The V end was cut by 8 bases, the J end by 10 bases, with 24 bases between. The CDR3 nucleotides are TGTGCCAGCCGCAGTTCTGATGCCTTCGTTATGGAGCAGTTCTTC. It encodes CASRSSDAFVMEQFF.

This chain links TRBV9 with TRBJ2-3; 7 nucleotides line up with TRBD1. This CDR3 has 14 amino acids. Germline CDR1 SGDLS, CDR2 YYNGEE. Trimming took 2 bases from V and 1 from J; bases not matched to a gene: 1. The CDR3 sequence is CASSVDRGTDTQYF. CDR3 nucleotide sequence: TGTGCCAGCAGCGTCGACAGGGGCACAGATACGCAGTATTTT.